This T cell receptor beta chain was retrieved from a study of response to subunit inactivated influenza vaccine. Study-level points and caveats: Each seasonal influenza vaccination recruits few new T cells, the authors suggested.

Between the trimmed V and J ends, which lost 5 bases and 9 bases, there was a span of 8 bases. There are 10 residues in the CDR3. CDR1 is DFQATT and CDR2 is SNEGSKA in the germline V gene (reference sequence). As for this clonotype: The antigen is unknown.

TCRdb reprocessed the RT-PCR reads via MiXCR and lists one record per CDR3 protein. The sample comprises more than 150,000 distinct CDR3 sequences, around a tenth of which are singletons, and about a third rests with the top ten. The chain combines TRBV20-1 with TRBJ2-1, with D unclear. This TCR was recovered from a man aged 50-75 years who received an inactivated influenza vaccine. The source material was CD8+ T cells sorted from PBMCs, sampled 23 months after vaccination. The CDR3 DNA sequence: TGCAGTGCTTCAGGTAGTGAGCAGTTCTTC. This gives the protein CSASGSEQFF.